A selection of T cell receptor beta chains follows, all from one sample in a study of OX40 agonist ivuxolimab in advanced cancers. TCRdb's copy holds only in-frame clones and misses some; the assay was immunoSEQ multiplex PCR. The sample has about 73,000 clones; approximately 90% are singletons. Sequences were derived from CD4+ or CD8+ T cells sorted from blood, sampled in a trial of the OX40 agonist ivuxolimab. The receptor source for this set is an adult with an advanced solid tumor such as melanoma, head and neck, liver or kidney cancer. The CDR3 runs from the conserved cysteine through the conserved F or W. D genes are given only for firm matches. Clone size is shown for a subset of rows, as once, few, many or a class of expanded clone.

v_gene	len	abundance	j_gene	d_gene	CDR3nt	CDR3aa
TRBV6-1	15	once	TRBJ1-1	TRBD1	TGTGCCAGCAGGGCGGACAGGGGACAGAACACTGAAGCTTTCTTT	CASRADRGQNTEAFF
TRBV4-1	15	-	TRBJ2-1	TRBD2	TGCGCCAGCAGGTACCTAGCGGGAGTCGACAATGAGCAGTTCTTC	CASRYLAGVDNEQFF
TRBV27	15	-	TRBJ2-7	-	TGTGCCAGCAGTCCCCGGGGGACATGGGCGTACGAGCAGTACTTC	CASSPRGTWAYEQYF
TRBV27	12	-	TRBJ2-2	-	TGTGCCAGCAGTTTTACAGCCGGGGAGCTGTTTTTT	CASSFTAGELFF
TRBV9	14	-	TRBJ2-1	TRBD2	TGTGCCAGCGCTAGCGGGGGGAGGCACAATGAGCAGTTCTTC	CASASGGRHNEQFF
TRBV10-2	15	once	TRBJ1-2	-	TGCGCCAGCGGGTCAGGGGAGAAGATCTTCTATGGCTACACCTTC	CASGSGEKIFYGYTF
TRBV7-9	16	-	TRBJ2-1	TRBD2	TGTGCCAGCAGCTTAGATAGCGGGGGGGCCTGGGATGAGCAGTTCTTC	CASSLDSGGAWDEQFF
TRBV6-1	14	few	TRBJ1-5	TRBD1	TGTGCCAGCAGTCCCGGGACAGGGAATCAGCCCCAGCATTTT	CASSPGTGNQPQHF
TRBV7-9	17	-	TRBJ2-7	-	TGTGCCAGCAGCCAAGCGGGACAAGGAGCTTTCTCCTACGAGCAGTACTTC	CASSQAGQGAFSYEQYF
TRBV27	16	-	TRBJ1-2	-	TGTGCCAGCAGTGCCTTGGTTGGTGGGGGAAACTATGGCTACACCTTC	CASSALVGGGNYGYTF
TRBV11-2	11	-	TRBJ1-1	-	TGTGCCAGCAGCTTAGGTTCGGCGGCTTTCTTT	CASSLGSAAFF
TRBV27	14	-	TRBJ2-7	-	TGTGCCAGCAGTTTATCTAGGATTGACTACGAGCAGTACTTC	CASSLSRIDYEQYF
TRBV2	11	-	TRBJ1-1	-	TGTGCCAGCACGGGTAGCACTGAAGCTTTCTTT	CASTGSTEAFF
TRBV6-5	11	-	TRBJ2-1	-	TGTGCCAGCAGTTTCCACAATGAGCAGTTCTTC	CASSFHNEQFF
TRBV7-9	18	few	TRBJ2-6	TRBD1	TGTGCCAGCAGCTCGACAGGGGAACTCGGCTCTGGGGCCAACGTCCTGACTTTC	CASSSTGELGSGANVLTF
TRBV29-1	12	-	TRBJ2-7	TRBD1	TGCAGCGTTGAGGACAGGATGGGAGAGCAGTACTTC	CSVEDRMGEQYF